The 8 T cell receptor beta chains reported below all come from one sample, sequenced in a study of vaccination and CD4 T cells after COVID-19. This sample's treatment: 10-day PBMC culture with coronavirus spike peptide pools or control peptides (ViraFEST assay). No antigen has been identified for these receptors. The Oncomine TCR Beta short-read assay generated sequence data from the DNA of cultured CD4+ T cells. Each CDR3 protein is one row after TCRdb ran MiXCR on the PCR reads. The sample consists of some 11,000 distinct CDR3 sequences, about 30% of them appearing once. Specimen: cultured CD4+ T cells from blood. Receptors originate from a human donor with COVID-19.

As regards this clonotype: The junction and the germline gene differ at one end; a read error may be behind it. V gene TRBV7-2 combines with J gene TRBJ2-7; 8 bases are shared with TRBD2. There are 15 residues in the CDR3. Germline loops: CDR1 SGHTA, CDR2 FQGNSA. The CDR3, as DNA: TGTGCCAGCGGCTTAGACCCGGGGGGGCCGTACGAGCAGTACTTC. Protein: CASGLDPGGPYEQYF.

Concerning this clonotype itself: The junction shows a germline mismatch at one end, possibly a read error. V is TRBV29-1 and J is TRBJ2-7, with 8 bases fitting TRBD1. The CDR3 has 15 amino acids. The germline V gene has CDR1 SQVTM and CDR2 ANQGSEA. CDR3: CSVQEQGDIFHEQYF. CDR3 nucleotide sequence: TGCAGCGTTCAAGAACAGGGGGATATCTTCCACGAGCAGTACTTC.

The rearrangement uses TRBV11-2 and TRBJ2-2; 12 nucleotides line up with TRBD2. The V segment lost 2 bases and the J segment 3 bases; nucleotides outside the gene matches: 4. The CDR3 is 17 residues long. Germline V gene data show CDR1 as SGHAT and CDR2 as FQNNGV. The CDR3 here is CASSLTSGGSDTGELFF. As DNA, the CDR3 is TGTGCCAGCAGCTTAACTAGCGGGGGGTCGGACACCGGGGAGCTGTTTTTT.

The J gene is TRBJ2-3, the V gene TRBV20-1; D unresolved. The CDR3 has 17 residues. V lost 0 bases, J lost 2 bases, and 18 bases lay in between. Per germline, CDR1 DFQATT and CDR2 SNEGSKA (reference sequence). CDR3 in amino acids: CSARDKRQQTYTDTQYF. CDR3 DNA: TGCAGTGCTAGAGATAAGCGTCAACAGACTTACACAGATACGCAGTATTTT.

The chain carries TRBV28 and TRBJ1-1; D possibly corresponds to TRBD1 (5 bases). Trimming left V 4 bases short and J 6 bases short, with 15 bases between. This CDR3 is 14 amino acids long. Germline values: CDR1 MDHEN, CDR2 SYDVKM. CDR3 loop: CASSSTAQGPEAFF. CDR3 nucleotides: TGTGCCAGCAGTTCCACAGCCCAGGGCCCTGAAGCTTTCTTT.

This clonotype was found a few times. The J gene is TRBJ1-3, the V gene TRBV28; D gene ambiguous. The V end lost 1 base, the J end lost 2 bases, and 6 bases lay between the germline ends. The CDR3 is made up of 14 amino acids. Germline V lookup: CDR1 MDHEN, CDR2 SYDVKM. Here the CDR3 reads CASSLLQAGNTIYF. CDR3 bases: TGTGCCAGCAGTTTATTGCAGGCTGGAAACACCATATATTTT.

The V and J genes are TRBV20-1 and TRBJ2-4, with D perhaps TRBD1 or TRBD2 (7 bases each). Between the trimmed V and J ends, which lost 8 bases and 0 bases, there was a span of 17 bases. Germline V gives CDR1 DFQATT, CDR2 SNEGSKA (reference sequence). The CDR3 has 15 residues. Here the CDR3 DNA reads TGCAGTCTCCAGGGGGGGAATCTAGCCAAAAACATTCAGTACTTC. It is translated as CSLQGGNLAKNIQYF.

This sequence joins TRBV12-5 and TRBJ1-5; D is unresolved. Germline assignment: CDR1 LGHNT and CDR2 FRNRAP. The V end was cut by 3 bases, the J end by 3 bases, with 6 bases between. The CDR3 spans 13 residues. CDR3 protein: CASGFSVNQPQHF. The CDR3 region has the DNA TGTGCTAGTGGTTTCAGCGTCAATCAGCCCCAGCATTTT.